These 14 T cell receptor beta chains were sequenced from one sample in a study of cytomegalovirus exposure and HLA in healthy donors (dated by TCRdb to 2015 to 2018). Receptor amplification or capture employed the immunoSEQ multiplex PCR assay. For the multiplex PCR, a mixture combining 60 forward primers for TCR Vbeta segments and 13 reverse primers for TCR Jbeta segments was used. TCRdb obtained this table from immuneACCESS and retained in-frame rearrangements with V and J assigned. These tables miss some clones; where compared with another copy, unresolved V genes account for less than half of the shortfall, and the remainder is unexplained. The sample data list approximately 140,000 clones, and 73% of these were observed just once. The ten largest clones take up 1.3% of the sample. The sequencing input was PBMCs. These receptors were taken from a woman in her 40s in good health and CMV-seronegative.

This clone showed up just once. This rearrangement joins TRBV11-1 to TRBJ1-2; D remains unclear. CDR1 and CDR2 from the germline V gene are SGHAT and FQDESV (reference sequence). The length of the CDR3 is 11 residues. V gave up 1 base and J gave up 14 bases, with 11 bases separating them. CDR3 nucleotide sequence: TGTGCCAGCAGCTTAGGACAATTTGTTACCTTC. It specifies CASSLGQFVTF.

The V gene is TRBV29-1, the J gene TRBJ2-1; D is perhaps TRBD2 (5 bases). The length of the CDR3 is 11 residues. Looked up from germline, CDR1 is SQVTM and CDR2 is ANQGSEA. V was cut by 2 bases and J by 14 bases, with 13 bases left in between. The CDR3 DNA follows: TGCAGCGTTGAATTAACTAGGCAGGAGTTCTTC. Translation: CSVELTRQEFF.

The chain has TRBV2 and TRBJ2-6; 8 bases align to TRBD1. Germline-derived CDR1 and CDR2 are SNHLY and FYNNEI. The CDR3 is 17 residues long. V was pared by 2 bases and J by 0 bases, with 3 bases of the junction left unmatched. The CDR3 region is CASSEQGAGSGANVLTF. CDR3 in DNA: TGTGCCAGCAGTGAACAGGGGGCAGGCTCTGGGGCCAACGTCCTGACTTTC.

This chain connects TRBV27 to TRBJ1-6, with 9 bases identical to TRBD1. Losses at the gene ends were 1 base for V and 2 bases for J; bases not matched to a gene: 6. CDR1 MNHEY and CDR2 SMNVEV come from the germline V gene (reference sequence). The CDR3 runs 18 residues. CDR3 amino acids: CASSLYGTGNTYNSPLHF. CDR3 in DNA: TGTGCCAGCAGTTTATACGGGACAGGGAACACCTATAATTCACCCCTCCACTTT.

V usage is TRBV6-5 and J usage is TRBJ2-7, with 9 nucleotides matching TRBD1. The V gene end was trimmed by 8 bases and the J gene end by 10 bases; junction bases not matched to a gene: 9. Germline V gives CDR1 MNHEY, CDR2 SVGAGI. The CDR3 loop spans 12 amino acids. CDR3 sequence (DNA): TGTGCCAGCCGGGACAGGGTCGGTTTACAGTACTTC. Protein product: CASRDRVGLQYF.

The CDR3 region is CASSAGDEQFF. The CDR3 DNA reads as TGTGCCAGCAGTGCAGGGGATGAGCAGTTCTTC. The V call is TRBV27, the J call TRBJ2-1, with a weak D call TRBD1 (6 bases). V was shortened by 5 bases and J by 8 bases, with 7 bases between the two germline ends. CDR1 and CDR2 from the germline V gene are MNHEY and SMNVEV (reference sequence). The CDR3 is 11 residues long.

The chain combines TRBV10-3 with TRBJ1-6; D ambiguous. From germline, CDR1 is ENHRY and CDR2 SYGVKD. The CDR3 has 14 amino acids. V dropped 0 bases and J dropped 7 bases, with 7 bases sitting between them. CDR3 DNA sequence: TGTGCCATCAGTGAGTCCTCCGGGAATTCACCCCTCCACTTT. Amino acid sequence: CAISESSGNSPLHF.

The chain is built from TRBV25-1 and TRBJ1-4; tentative D call: TRBD1 (6 bases). V lost 4 bases to trimming and J lost 7 bases, with 13 bases between them. Germline V gene data show CDR1 as MGHDK and CDR2 as SYGVNS. The length of the CDR3 is 14 residues. CDR3: CASSGLIGGEKLFF. The CDR3 nucleotides read TGTGCCAGCAGTGGACTGATAGGGGGTGAAAAACTGTTTTTT. The full variable domain, in which reference TRBV25-1 and TRBJ1-4 provide the parts outside the CDR3, is EADIYQTPRYLVIGTGKKITLECSQTMGHDKMYWYQQDPGMELHLIHYSYGVNSTEKGDLSSESTVSRIRTEHFPLTLESARPSHTSQYLCASSGLIGGEKLFFGSGTQLSVL.

This chain uses TRBV19 with TRBJ1-3, with 7 bases that match TRBD1. The V gene's germline CDR1 is LNHDA and CDR2 SQIVND (reference sequence). The CDR3 consists of 14 residues. Germline trimming cut 4 bases from V and 4 bases from J; bases unmatched to any gene: 4. CDR3: CASSRQGLGNTIYF. CDR3 sequence (DNA): TGTGCCAGTAGTAGACAGGGCCTCGGAAACACCATATATTTT.

This clone was seen only a few times. The chain recombines TRBV5-1 with TRBJ2-3; D is possibly TRBD2 (6 bases). The CDR3 has 15 residues. With 3 bases removed from V and 1 base from J, the gap between germline ends came to 12 bases. Germline CDR1 is SGHRS and CDR2 is YFSETQ. The CDR3 DNA follows: TGCGCCAGCAGCTCCGGGGGAGAGGGCACAGATACGCAGTATTTT. Protein product: CASSSGGEGTDTQYF.

This clone was observed a few times. The chain carries TRBV15 and TRBJ1-1; TRBD1 is a possible D gene (5 bases). The germline V and J ends were trimmed by 1 base and 1 base, with 10 bases remaining between them. This CDR3 region has 15 residues. CDR1 is LNHNV and CDR2 is YYDKDF in the germline V gene (reference sequence). The CDR3: CATSRVDTPNTEAFF. Written as DNA, the CDR3 is TGTGCCACCAGCAGAGTGGACACCCCGAACACTGAAGCTTTCTTT.

The V and J genes are TRBV4-2 and TRBJ2-1; TRBD2 is a possible D gene (7 bases). V dropped 0 bases and J dropped 10 bases, with 16 bases sitting between them. The CDR3 has 15 amino acids. Germline-derived CDR1 and CDR2 are LGHNA and YNFKEQ. CDR3 nucleotides: TGTGCCAGCAGCCAAGAGAGGGGGGGCTATTACGAGCAGTTCTTC. Its translation is CASSQERGGYYEQFF.

The chain uses TRBV12-2 and TRBJ2-3; the table's TRBD2 call for D was not verified on the DNA. TRBV12-2 is shown as a pseudogene. This CDR3 is 17 amino acids long. DNA of the CDR3: TGTGCAAGTCGCTTAGCAAGACTAGCGGGGGGCACAGATACGCAGTATTTT. Translating it yields CASRLARLAGGTDTQYF.

The J gene is TRBJ1-2, the V gene TRBV5-8, with 8 bases lining up with TRBD1. V was clipped by 3 bases and J by 6 bases; unmatched bases: 4. This CDR3 is 13 amino acids long. Per germline, CDR1 SGHTS and CDR2 YDEGEE. The CDR3 DNA reads TGTGCCAGCAGCTCCGACAGGGGAAATGGCTACACCTTC. This translates into CASSSDRGNGYTF.